This T cell receptor (beta chain) derives from a study of shared clonotypes between healthy human individuals. The V end was cut by 4 bases, the J end by 2 bases, with 12 bases between. CDR1 is SGHVS and CDR2 is FQNEAQ in the germline V gene. This CDR3 is 14 amino acids long. Method: immunoSEQ multiplex PCR; TCRdb's copy keeps in-frame clones and lacks some. The table has 550,000 to 850,000 clones, approximately 79% seen once; the top ten hold approximately 1.6%. Study-wide points: Generation probability values for non-shared clonotypes were lower than those for clonotypes shared by all four donors.

This clone was detected ten times or more. Its antigen is not identified. This receptor was obtained from a woman aged 25 to 39 in good health. The chain joins TRBV7-8 to TRBJ2-7; TRBD1 might be the D (5 bases). Sequencing input: memory CD4+ T cells sorted from blood. Subset described: CD45RA-negative fraction. CDR3 coding DNA: TGTGCCAGCAGCTCCCGGACACGGCCCTACGAGCAGTACTTC. It specifies CASSSRTRPYEQYF.